Below, 28 T cell receptor beta chains from the same sample are listed, as sequenced in a study of OX40 agonist ivuxolimab in advanced cancers. The repertoire was sequenced with immunoSEQ multiplex PCR; TCRdb's copy has only in-frame clones and lacks some. Among around 18,000 clones listed, 75% to 90% were seen once. The starting material was CD4+ or CD8+ T cells sorted from blood, obtained in a trial of the OX40 agonist ivuxolimab. The receptors derive from an adult with an advanced solid tumor such as melanoma, head and neck, liver or kidney cancer.

This chain connects TRBV7-8 to TRBJ2-1; possible D gene TRBD1, 5 bases. V gave up 1 base and J gave up 5 bases, with 15 bases separating them. This CDR3 contains 16 residues. The germline CDR1 and CDR2 sequences are SGHVS and FQNEAQ. The CDR3 protein is CASSLGPGPKNNEQFF. CDR3 coding DNA: TGTGCCAGCAGCTTAGGCCCAGGGCCTAAAAACAATGAGCAGTTCTTC.

The chain has TRBV11-2 and TRBJ2-1; 12 nucleotides agree with TRBD2. V was clipped by 2 bases and J by 9 bases; unmatched bases: 8. This CDR3 spans 16 amino acids. Germline CDR1 is SGHAT and CDR2 is FQNNGV. The CDR3 loop reads CASSLRLAGGPVEQFF. The CDR3 bases are TGTGCCAGCAGCTTAAGGCTAGCGGGAGGGCCTGTTGAGCAGTTCTTC.

This sequence joins TRBV4-1 and TRBJ2-7; D might be TRBD2 (6 bases). This CDR3 comprises 15 residues. Germline-derived CDR1 and CDR2 are MGHRA and YSYEKL. V gave up 1 base and J gave up 0 bases, with 10 bases separating them. The CDR3 is CASSQVSGSSYEQYF. The DNA of the CDR3 is TGCGCCAGCAGCCAAGTTAGCGGAAGCTCCTACGAGCAGTACTTC.

The chain combines TRBV11-1 with TRBJ2-7, with a weak D call TRBD2 (6 bases). Germline CDR1 and CDR2: SGHAT and FQDESV (reference sequence). The CDR3 totals 15 residues. V was shortened by 6 bases and J by 0 bases, with 15 bases between the two germline ends. CDR3 in amino acids: CASSSGTEGSYEQYF. The CDR3 DNA reads TGTGCCAGCAGTTCCGGGACGGAGGGCTCCTACGAGCAGTACTTC. Complete variable domain (other parts from reference TRBV11-1 and TRBJ2-7): EAEVAQSPRYKITEKSQAVAFWCDPISGHATLYWYRQILGQGPELLVQFQDESVVDDSQLPKDRFSAERLKGVDSTLKIQPAELGDSAMYLCASSSGTEGSYEQYFGPGTRLTVT.

The chain uses TRBV27 and TRBJ2-1; 7 bases are a match to TRBD2. V gave up 5 bases and J gave up 0 bases; unmatched junction bases: 10. Germline assignment: CDR1 MNHEY and CDR2 SMNVEV (reference sequence). The CDR3 loop spans 17 amino acids. The CDR3 DNA reads as TGTGCCAGCAGTCTGACCCCAGCGGGGAGCTCCTACAATGAGCAGTTCTTC. It yields the protein CASSLTPAGSSYNEQFF.

This clone has a single count. V and J are TRBV5-1 and TRBJ2-3, with D unresolved. Germline CDR1 is SGHRS and CDR2 is YFSETQ. V lost 1 base to trimming and J lost 3 bases, with 6 bases between them. This CDR3 spans 13 amino acids. The CDR3 is CASSLLGTDTQYF. CDR3 in DNA: TGCGCCAGCAGCTTGTTGGGGACAGATACGCAGTATTTT.

V gene TRBV4-3 combines with J gene TRBJ2-3, with D unclear. V dropped 0 bases and J dropped 6 bases, with 13 bases sitting between them. The CDR3 has 15 residues. Germline CDR1 is LGHNA and CDR2 is YSLEER. CDR3 bases: TGCGCCAGCAGCCAAGACATTAACAGATGGGATACGCAGTATTTT. Translating gives CASSQDINRWDTQYF.

This rearrangement joins TRBV28 to TRBJ2-1; possibly TRBD2 for D (5 bases). CDR3 length: 17 residues. Germline V gene sequence: CDR1 MDHEN, CDR2 SYDVKM. The V gene lost 6 bases and the J gene lost 0 bases, with 18 bases spanning the gap. The CDR3 here is CASRGWTGGSSYNEQFF. In DNA form, the CDR3 reads TGTGCCAGCAGGGGATGGACCGGTGGGAGCTCCTACAATGAGCAGTTCTTC. The full variable domain, completed using reference TRBV28 and TRBJ2-1, is DVKVTQSSRYLVKRTGEKVFLECVQDMDHENMFWYRQDPGLGLRLIYFSYDVKMKEKGDIPEGYSVSREKKERFSLILESASTNQTSMYLCASRGWTGGSSYNEQFFGPGTRLTVL.

The chain joins TRBV29-1 to TRBJ2-7; 9 bases align to TRBD2. V shed 3 bases, J shed 5 bases, and the junction held 2 bases outside the gene matches. CDR1 is SQVTM, CDR2 ANQGSEA, per germline. The CDR3 consists of 12 residues. The CDR3 bases are TGCAGCGTTGATAGCGGGAGTGACGAGCAGTACTTC. Its protein is CSVDSGSDEQYF.

The chain employs TRBV10-3 and TRBJ2-7, with a possible D match to TRBD2 (5 bases). The CDR3 consists of 13 residues. V gave up 3 bases and J gave up 3 bases, with 9 bases separating them. Germline V gene lookup returns CDR1 ENHRY and CDR2 SYGVKD. CDR3 loop: CAISDGIIYEQYF. CDR3 in DNA: TGTGCCATCAGTGACGGGATTATCTACGAGCAGTACTTC.

The chain employs TRBV14 and TRBJ1-2; TRBD1 matches at 8 bases. J was trimmed by 4 bases and V by 0 bases; bases with no gene match: 7. The CDR3 covers 16 residues. Germline assignment: CDR1 SGHDN and CDR2 FVKESK. CDR3 DNA: TGTGCCAGCAGCCAAGAAGCGGAGGGACAGGTCTATGGCTACACCTTC. Protein: CASSQEAEGQVYGYTF.

The rearrangement uses TRBV27 and TRBJ2-1; TRBD2 aligns across 11 bases. CDR1 MNHEY and CDR2 SMNVEV come from the germline V gene (reference sequence). CDR3 size: 18 residues. The V segment lost 5 bases and the J segment 1 base; nucleotides outside the gene matches: 10. CDR3 bases: TGTGCCAGCAGTATCCTCTCCACTAGCGGGAGTTCCTACAATGAGCAGTTCTTC. Residues: CASSILSTSGSSYNEQFF.

This rearrangement joins TRBV5-4 to TRBJ2-1; TRBD2 matches at 10 bases. Germline CDR1 SGHNT, CDR2 YYREEE (reference sequence). This CDR3 has 16 residues. V gave up 4 bases and J gave up 5 bases; unmatched junction bases: 9. CDR3 region: CASSLLRTSGDNEQFF. CDR3 in DNA: TGTGCCAGCAGCCTTCTGAGGACTAGCGGAGACAATGAGCAGTTCTTC.

This chain joins TRBV28 and TRBJ1-4; D unclear. Germline loops: CDR1 MDHEN, CDR2 SYDVKM. V gave up 3 bases and J gave up 4 bases, with 12 bases separating them. The CDR3 totals 15 residues. The CDR3 nucleotides are TGTGCCAGCAGTTTCCTCGGCAGAAGTAATGAAAAACTGTTTTTT. It is translated as CASSFLGRSNEKLFF.

The rearrangement uses TRBV27 and TRBJ1-1; 8 bases are shared with TRBD1. With 6 bases clipped from V and 2 bases from J, the junction kept 8 bases outside the gene matches. Germline CDR1 reads MNHEY; CDR2 reads SMNVEV (reference sequence). The CDR3 covers 15 residues. This CDR3 reads CASSDPTGANTEAFF. CDR3 DNA sequence: TGTGCCAGCAGCGACCCGACAGGGGCTAACACTGAAGCTTTCTTT.

V usage is TRBV7-9 and J usage is TRBJ2-1; D gene ambiguous. CDR3 length: 14 residues. V dropped 5 bases and J dropped 6 bases, with 14 bases sitting between them. The germline V gene encodes CDR1 SEHNR and CDR2 FQNEAQ (reference sequence). The CDR3 protein is CASSPPAHINEQFF. CDR3 bases: TGTGCCAGCAGCCCACCGGCCCACATCAATGAGCAGTTCTTC.

J is TRBJ2-1 and V is TRBV27; 8 bases are a match to TRBD1. V lost 6 bases and J lost 5; bases outside the gene matches: 6. The CDR3 runs 14 residues. Germline-derived CDR1 and CDR2 are MNHEY and SMNVEV (reference sequence). The CDR3 bases are TGTGCCAGCAGGAGGGGACAGGTTGACAATGAGCAGTTCTTC. Protein product: CASRRGQVDNEQFF.

The chain joins TRBV19 to TRBJ1-1, with 8 positions matching TRBD1. The CDR3 consists of 16 residues. The germline V gene has CDR1 LNHDA and CDR2 SQIVND (reference sequence). The V and J ends lost 7 bases and 2 bases, in that order; junction bases with no gene match: 12. The CDR3 region is CASTPIPRGLNTEAFF. Here the CDR3 DNA reads TGTGCCAGTACCCCAATCCCCAGGGGGCTAAACACTGAAGCTTTCTTT.

The V and J genes are TRBV19 and TRBJ2-7; D gene unclear. The CDR3 is 13 residues long. The V and J ends lost 6 bases and 1 base respectively, with 10 bases between them. The V gene's germline CDR1 is LNHDA and CDR2 SQIVND (reference sequence). The CDR3 sequence is CASRNSDSYEQYF. CDR3 bases: TGTGCCAGTAGAAACAGCGATTCCTACGAGCAGTACTTC.

The rearrangement links TRBV10-3 to TRBJ2-6; 12 bases agree with TRBD1. CDR3 length equals 16 residues. After removal of 7 bases from V and 2 bases from J, the junction contained 3 bases not matched to a gene. Germline assignment: CDR1 ENHRY and CDR2 SYGVKD. In nucleotides, the CDR3 is TGTGCCATCATAGGGGACAGGGGGCCTGGGGCCAACGTCCTGACTTTC. Amino acids: CAIIGDRGPGANVLTF.

By sample fraction, this clone is medium-sized. J is TRBJ1-2 and V is TRBV7-2; D ambiguous. CDR1 SGHTA and CDR2 FQGNSA come from the germline V gene. V lost 1 base and J lost 8, with 8 bases in between. This CDR3 region has 12 residues. This chain's CDR3 is CASSLGLIGYTF. DNA of the CDR3: TGTGCCAGCAGCTTAGGCCTTATAGGCTACACCTTC.

This chain links TRBV7-9 with TRBJ1-3; 9 bases fit TRBD1. This CDR3 has 16 amino acids. In germline, CDR1 is SEHNR, CDR2 FQNEAQ (reference sequence). With V trimmed by 4 bases and J by 1 base, 5 bases remained unmatched. CDR3 protein: CASSSKQGASGNTIYF. The CDR3 DNA sequence: TGTGCCAGCAGCTCAAAACAGGGGGCATCTGGAAACACCATATATTTT.

V is TRBV4-1 and J is TRBJ2-7; 8 bases fit TRBD2. The CDR3 is 15 amino acids. CDR1 is MGHRA and CDR2 is YSYEKL in the germline V gene. V trimming: 3 bases; J trimming: 4 bases; junction bases outside the gene matches: 8. Here the CDR3 reads CASSQGGTSLYEQYF. CDR3 coding DNA: TGCGCCAGCAGCCAGGGGGGGACTAGTTTGTACGAGCAGTACTTC.

This clone showed up just a few times. V and J are TRBV5-6 and TRBJ1-3; D perhaps matches TRBD1 (6 bases). The CDR3 is made up of 14 amino acids. Germline loops: CDR1 SGHDT, CDR2 YYEEEE. The germline V and J ends were trimmed by 2 bases and 3 bases, with 9 bases remaining between them. The CDR3 region has the DNA TGTGCCAGCAGCTTCACAGGGTTTGGAAACACCATATATTTT. This sequence encodes CASSFTGFGNTIYF.

The chain recombines TRBV4-1 with TRBJ2-7; tentative D call: TRBD2 (5 bases). The CDR3 loop spans 13 amino acids. V shed 0 bases and J shed 5 bases, with 8 bases lying between them. From germline, CDR1 is MGHRA and CDR2 YSYEKL. The CDR3 nucleotides read TGCGCCAGCAGCCAAGATAGAGGGCACGAGCAGTACTTC. Amino acid sequence: CASSQDRGHEQYF.

The J gene is TRBJ2-2, the V gene TRBV4-1; perhaps D is TRBD1 or TRBD2 (5 bases each). Germline V gene sequence: CDR1 MGHRA, CDR2 YSYEKL. This CDR3 spans 16 amino acids. Trimming left V 3 bases short and J 6 bases short, with 17 bases between. The CDR3 DNA reads TGCGCCAGCAGCCAGCCTGGGACGGCCGTTGCCGGGGAGCTGTTTTTT. Encoded protein: CASSQPGTAVAGELFF.

J is TRBJ1-5 and V is TRBV4-1, with D possibly matching TRBD1 (6 bases). The CDR3 has 16 residues. Trimming pared 4 bases from V and 5 bases from J, leaving 18 bases between. Per germline, CDR1 MGHRA and CDR2 YSYEKL. The CDR3 DNA reads TGCGCCAGCAGCCCACAGGGAGAGAGGGAGGATCAGCCCCAGCATTTT. It is translated as CASSPQGEREDQPQHF.

This rearrangement joins TRBV28 to TRBJ2-7; TRBD2 matches at 9 bases. The V segment lost 5 bases and the J segment 3 bases; nucleotides outside the gene matches: 2. The CDR3 runs 13 residues. The germline V gene has CDR1 MDHEN and CDR2 SYDVKM. CDR3 coding DNA: TGTGCCAGCAGTACTAGCGGGCACTACGAGCAGTACTTC. It specifies CASSTSGHYEQYF.